The clone carrying this T cell receptor beta chain was seen many times. The assay was immunoSEQ multiplex PCR, and TCRdb's table has in-frame clones only and misses some. This sample comprises roughly 14,000 clones, none seen once only. The sample originates from a study of T cells after posttransplantation cyclophosphamide. The CDR3 runs to 14 residues. V shed 2 bases and J 9 bases; nucleotides not matched to a gene: 8. A marrow graft followed busulfan-fludarabine conditioning, with cyclophosphamide on days +3 and +4. Sequences were derived from PBMCs, sampled approximately 1,100 days after allogeneic stem cell transplant with posttransplant cyclophosphamide. This TCR was recovered from a female patient aged 40-50 years who received an allogeneic stem cell transplant from a related donor, was CMV-positive, and had no GVHD. A share of the T cells may be of graft donor origin. This rearrangement joins TRBV6-7 to TRBJ1-2; 8 bases line up with TRBD1. TRBV6-7 is identified as an open reading frame with a role that is uncertain. CDR3 residues: CASSYNRGGSRYTF. CDR3 nucleotides: TGTGCCAGCAGTTACAACAGGGGGGGTTCGCGCTACACCTTC.